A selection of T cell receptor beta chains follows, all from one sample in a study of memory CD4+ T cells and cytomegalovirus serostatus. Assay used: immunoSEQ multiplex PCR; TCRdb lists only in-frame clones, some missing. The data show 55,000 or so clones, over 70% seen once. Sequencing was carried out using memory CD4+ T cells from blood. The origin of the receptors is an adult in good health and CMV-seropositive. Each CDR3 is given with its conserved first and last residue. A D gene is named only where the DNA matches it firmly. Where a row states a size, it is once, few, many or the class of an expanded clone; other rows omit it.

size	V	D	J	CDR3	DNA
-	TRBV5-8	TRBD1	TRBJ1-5	CASSHPGTGNNQPQHF	TGTGCCAGCAGCCACCCCGGGACAGGGAACAATCAGCCCCAGCATTTT
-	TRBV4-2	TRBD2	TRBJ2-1	CASSQEKTSGDPNEQFF	TGTGCCAGCAGCCAAGAAAAAACTAGCGGAGACCCCAATGAGCAGTTCTTC
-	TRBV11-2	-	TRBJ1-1	CASSLWGQDTEAFF	TGTGCCAGCAGCTTATGGGGGCAGGACACTGAAGCTTTCTTT
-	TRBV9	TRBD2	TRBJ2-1	CASTAGPDNEQFF	TGTGCCAGCACAGCGGGGCCGGACAATGAGCAGTTCTTC
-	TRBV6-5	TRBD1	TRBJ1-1	CASSATGGTEAFF	TGTGCCAGCAGTGCTACAGGGGGGACTGAAGCTTTCTTT
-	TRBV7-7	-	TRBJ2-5	CASSLGTEETQYF	TGTGCCAGCAGCTTAGGGACCGAAGAGACCCAGTACTTC
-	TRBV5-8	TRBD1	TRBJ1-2	CASSSSGTANYGYTF	TGTGCCAGCAGCTCTTCCGGGACAGCTAACTATGGCTACACCTTC
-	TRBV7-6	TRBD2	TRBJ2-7	CASSPQSGGYELYF	TGTGCCAGCAGCCCACAAAGCGGGGGCTACGAGCTGTACTTC
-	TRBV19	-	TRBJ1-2	CASSLGHGYTF	TGTGCCAGTAGTCTAGGACACGGCTACACCTTC
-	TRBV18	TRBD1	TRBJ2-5	CASSPDRVVETQYF	TGTGCCAGCTCACCGGACAGGGTGGTCGAGACCCAGTACTTC
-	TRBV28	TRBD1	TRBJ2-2	CASSRPGTGRAGELFF	TGTGCCAGCAGCCGCCCCGGGACAGGACGAGCGGGGGAGCTGTTTTTT
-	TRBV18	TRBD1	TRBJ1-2	CASSPPGQGAYGYTF	TGTGCCAGCTCACCACCGGGACAGGGGGCCTATGGCTACACCTTC
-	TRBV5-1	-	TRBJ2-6	CASSLGGTGANVLTF	TGCGCCAGCAGCTTAGGAGGGACTGGGGCCAACGTCCTGACTTTC
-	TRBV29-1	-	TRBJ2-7	CSATGAVETNYEQYF	TGCAGCGCCACGGGGGCGGTTGAGACAAACTACGAGCAGTACTTC
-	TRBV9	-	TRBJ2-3	CASSGGPLATSTDTQYF	TGTGCCAGCAGCGGGGGGCCCCTAGCGACTAGCACAGATACGCAGTATTTT
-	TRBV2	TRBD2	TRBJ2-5	CASRPGLAGNQETQYF	TGTGCCAGCAGGCCGGGACTAGCGGGGAACCAAGAGACCCAGTACTTC
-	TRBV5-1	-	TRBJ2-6	CASSSSGGIGANVLTF	TGCGCCAGCAGCTCCTCAGGCGGTATAGGGGCCAACGTCCTGACTTTC
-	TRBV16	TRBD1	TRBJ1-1	CASSRSPTTGANTEAFF	TGTGCCAGCAGCCGGAGCCCTACCACAGGGGCCAACACTGAAGCTTTCTTT
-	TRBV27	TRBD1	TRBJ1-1	CASSSRTGRHTEAFF	TGTGCCAGCAGTTCCCGGACAGGGAGGCACACTGAAGCTTTCTTT
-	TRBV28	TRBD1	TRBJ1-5	CASSPRTGGFQPQHF	TGTGCCAGCAGCCCTCGAACAGGGGGCTTTCAGCCCCAGCATTTT
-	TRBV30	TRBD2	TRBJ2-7	CAASGSWDEQYF	TGTGCAGCTAGCGGGAGTTGGGACGAGCAGTACTTC
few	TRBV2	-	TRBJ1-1	CASIEGSGYTEAFF	TGTGCCAGCATCGAGGGTTCAGGGTACACTGAAGCTTTCTTT
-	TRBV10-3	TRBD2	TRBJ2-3	CAISTGGSTDTQYF	TGTGCCATCAGTACGGGGGGGAGCACAGATACGCAGTATTTT
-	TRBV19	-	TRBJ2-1	CASSIGDYNEQFF	TGTGCCAGTAGTATAGGAGATTACAATGAGCAGTTCTTC
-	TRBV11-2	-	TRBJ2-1	CASSLVSRSGNEQFF	TGTGCCAGCAGCTTAGTAAGTCGTAGCGGCAATGAGCAGTTCTTC
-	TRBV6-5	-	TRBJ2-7	CASSYPDSFSYEQYF	TGTGCCAGCAGTTACCCGGACAGCTTCTCCTACGAGCAGTACTTC
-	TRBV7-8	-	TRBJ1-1	CASSLGFGGTEAFF	TGTGCCAGCAGCTTAGGGTTCGGGGGGACTGAAGCTTTCTTT
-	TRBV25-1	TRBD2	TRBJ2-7	CASSVSVASGAYEQYF	TGTGCCAGCAGTGTTAGTGTGGCTAGCGGCGCCTACGAGCAGTACTTC